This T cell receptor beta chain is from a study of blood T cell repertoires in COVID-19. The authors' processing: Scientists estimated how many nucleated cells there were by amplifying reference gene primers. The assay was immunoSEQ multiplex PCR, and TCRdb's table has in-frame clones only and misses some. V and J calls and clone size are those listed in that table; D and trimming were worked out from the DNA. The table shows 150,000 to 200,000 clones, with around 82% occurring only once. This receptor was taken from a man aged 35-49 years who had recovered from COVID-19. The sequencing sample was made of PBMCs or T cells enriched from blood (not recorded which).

In DNA form, the CDR3 reads TGTGCCAGTCGTAATTCCTACAATGAGCAGTTCTTC. The encoded protein is CASRNSYNEQFF. The V call is TRBV7-3, the J call TRBJ2-1; no definite D call. Looked up from germline, CDR1 is SGHTA and CDR2 is FQGTGA. This CDR3 contains 12 residues. V shed 9 bases and J shed 1 base, with 7 bases lying between them. Filled out from reference TRBV7-3 and TRBJ2-1, the complete variable domain reads GAGVSQTPSNKVTEKGKYVELRCDPISGHTALYWYRQSLGQGPEFLIYFQGTGAADDSGLPNDRFFAVRPEGSVSTLKIQRTERGDSAVYLCASRNSYNEQFFGPGTRLTVL.